One sample yielded the 17 T cell receptor beta chains listed below, sequenced in a study of OX40 agonist ivuxolimab in advanced cancers. Using immunoSEQ multiplex PCR, the repertoire was profiled, and TCRdb retains in-frame clones only, with some absent. This sample yields about 16,000 clones, of which roughly 86% are seen a single time; 72% belongs to the top ten. The sample was CD4+ or CD8+ T cells sorted from blood, taken in a trial of the OX40 agonist ivuxolimab. The receptors shown here come from an adult with an advanced solid tumor such as melanoma, head and neck, liver or kidney cancer.

The chain is built from TRBV7-6 and TRBJ2-7; 10 nucleotides match TRBD2. With 5 bases clipped from V and 4 bases from J, the junction kept 11 bases outside the gene matches. This CDR3 contains 16 residues. CDR1 is SGHVS, CDR2 FNYEAQ, per germline. CDR3 amino acids: CASSPGQREGRYEQYF. Written as DNA, the CDR3 is TGTGCCAGCAGCCCCGGGCAGCGGGAGGGCCGTTACGAGCAGTACTTC.

V usage is TRBV4-1 and J usage is TRBJ1-1; D remains unclear. Germline V gene data show CDR1 as MGHRA and CDR2 as YSYEKL. The CDR3 consists of 16 residues. Trimming left V 0 bases short and J 5 bases short, with 16 bases between. DNA for the CDR3: TGCGCCAGCAGCCAAGATTTCGGGGATGGTCGAACTGAAGCTTTCTTT. Translation gives CASSQDFGDGRTEAFF.

The rearrangement joins TRBV6-1 to TRBJ2-1; TRBD2 aligns across 7 bases. With 4 bases clipped from V and 9 bases from J, the junction kept 6 bases outside the gene matches. CDR1 and CDR2 (germline): MNHNS, SASEGT. The CDR3 is 13 residues long. Here the CDR3 DNA reads TGTGCCAGCAGTGCCGGGACTAAGGGTGAGCAGTTCTTC. Its protein product is CASSAGTKGEQFF.

This clone has at least ten counts. The same CDR3 also results from other DNA sequences found in this sample. This rearrangement joins TRBV5-6 to TRBJ1-3; D is possibly TRBD1 (5 bases). The V end lost 4 bases, the J end lost 0 bases, and 11 bases lay between the germline ends. The V gene's germline CDR1 is SGHDT and CDR2 YYEEEE. There are 15 residues in the CDR3. The CDR3 DNA sequence: TGTGCCAGCAGCCTGGGAGGGGTCTCTGGAAACACCATATATTTT. Translation gives CASSLGGVSGNTIYF.

The CDR3 nucleotides read TGTGCCAGCAGCTTGGGGAATGAGCAGTTCTTC. This codes for CASSLGNEQFF. This rearrangement joins TRBV5-4 to TRBJ2-1; no definite D call. The CDR3 covers 11 residues. CDR1 is SGHNT, CDR2 YYREEE, per germline (reference sequence). V dropped 0 bases and J dropped 7 bases, with 2 bases sitting between them.

This chain uses TRBV27 with TRBJ1-1; D remains ambiguous. The CDR3 runs to 12 residues. Germline CDR1 is MNHEY and CDR2 is SMNVEV (reference sequence). Between the trimmed V and J ends, which lost 7 bases and 7 bases, there was a span of 13 bases. This chain's CDR3 is CASKSSGGEAFF. In nucleotides, the CDR3 is TGTGCCAGCAAATCAAGCGGTGGTGAAGCTTTCTTT.

The V call is TRBV15, the J call TRBJ1-5; D is perhaps TRBD1 (5 bases). Germline V gene lookup returns CDR1 LNHNV and CDR2 YYDKDF (reference sequence). CDR3 length: 13 residues. V was clipped by 5 bases and J by 7 bases, with 12 bases between them. DNA for the CDR3: TGTGCCACCAGCCTAGGCCAGGGACAGCCCCAGCATTTT. Translating gives CATSLGQGQPQHF.

V usage is TRBV5-6 and J usage is TRBJ2-4; the match to TRBD2 covers 11 bases. The V gene end was trimmed by 0 bases and the J gene end by 8 bases; junction bases not matched to a gene: 7. The germline gives CDR1 SGHDT, CDR2 YYEEEE. The CDR3 totals 16 residues. The CDR3 DNA reads TGTGCCAGCAGCTTGGGTACTAGCGGGAGTTGGGACATTCAGTACTTC. Translating it yields CASSLGTSGSWDIQYF.

This sequence joins TRBV7-9 and TRBJ2-7; D is perhaps TRBD2 (6 bases). The V gene's germline CDR1 is SEHNR and CDR2 FQNEAQ (reference sequence). The V gene lost 5 bases and the J gene lost 5 bases, with 22 bases spanning the gap. There are 16 residues in the CDR3. Here the CDR3 DNA reads TGTGCCAGCAGCCCCCGGATCGGGAGAGGGGAACACGAGCAGTACTTC. Its protein is CASSPRIGRGEHEQYF.

There are a few counts of this clone. This chain uses TRBV4-3 with TRBJ2-6; D gene uncertain. CDR1 is LGHNA, CDR2 YSLEER, per germline. The CDR3 is made up of 16 amino acids. V was shortened by 0 bases and J by 2 bases, with 8 bases between the two germline ends. DNA of the CDR3: TGCGCCAGCAGCCAAGATACGGCTGCTGGGGCCAACGTCCTGACTTTC. It codes for CASSQDTAAGANVLTF.

The chain joins TRBV7-8 to TRBJ2-3; D unresolved. Germline V lookup: CDR1 SGHVS, CDR2 FQNEAQ. The CDR3 is made up of 12 amino acids. Trimming removed 6 bases at V and 5 bases at J, with 9 bases between. This chain's CDR3 is CASRSLGDTQYF. CDR3 sequence (DNA): TGTGCCAGCAGGTCTTTGGGAGATACGCAGTATTTT.

The J gene is TRBJ2-7, the V gene TRBV6-1; possible D gene TRBD2, 5 bases. The CDR3 length is 12 residues. Trimming shortened V by 0 bases and J by 7 bases, and 7 bases separated the two germline ends. From germline, CDR1 is MNHNS and CDR2 SASEGT. The CDR3 protein is CASSEAGVEQYF. Here the CDR3 DNA reads TGTGCCAGCAGTGAAGCCGGGGTGGAGCAGTACTTC.

The chain joins TRBV7-7 to TRBJ2-5; D is perhaps TRBD2 (7 bases). The CDR3 contains 14 residues. Trimming removed 3 bases from V and 4 bases from J, with 12 bases in between. CDR1 and CDR2 from the germline V gene are SSHAT and FNYEAQ (reference sequence). The DNA for the CDR3 is TGTGCCAGCAGCTTGGGAGGGGGGTCAGAGACCCAGTACTTC. Translated, it gives CASSLGGGSETQYF.

In its sample, this clone was seen once. The chain is built from TRBV4-3 and TRBJ2-2; 10 positions match TRBD1. Unmatched junction bases numbered 7, after V lost 3 bases and J lost 6 bases. CDR1 is LGHNA and CDR2 is YSLEER in the germline V gene. The CDR3 is 16 residues long. The CDR3 nucleotides read TGCGCCAGCAGCCAGGACCCCGGGACAGGGGCCGGGGAGCTGTTTTTT. Translated: CASSQDPGTGAGELFF.

V usage is TRBV2 and J usage is TRBJ1-5; D uncertain. CDR3 length: 16 amino acids. V lost 5 bases to trimming and J lost 0 bases, with 14 bases between them. The germline gives CDR1 SNHLY, CDR2 FYNNEI. The CDR3 reads CASSLQGPPSNQPQHF. In nucleotides, the CDR3 is TGTGCCAGCAGTTTACAAGGTCCCCCTAGCAATCAGCCCCAGCATTTT.

The chain combines TRBV7-9 with TRBJ2-7; 10 bases are a match to TRBD2. The V gene end was trimmed by 3 bases and the J gene end by 5 bases; junction bases not matched to a gene: 7. CDR1 and CDR2 from the germline V gene are SEHNR and FQNEAQ (reference sequence). There are 15 residues in the CDR3. Written as DNA, the CDR3 is TGTGCCAGCAGCTTCCAAGCGGGAGGGCCCCACGAGCAGTACTTC. It is translated as CASSFQAGGPHEQYF.

V gene TRBV4-1 combines with J gene TRBJ1-1, with D perhaps TRBD1 (6 bases). The CDR3 covers 16 residues. Trimming took 3 bases from V and 0 from J, leaving 14 bases between them. CDR1 is MGHRA, CDR2 YSYEKL, per germline. CDR3 DNA sequence: TGCGCCAGCAGCCACCGCCTACAGGGATTGAACACTGAAGCTTTCTTT. It yields the protein CASSHRLQGLNTEAFF.